This T cell receptor (beta chain) is drawn from a study of blood T cell repertoires in COVID-19. Study background: From T cells, B-cell-depleted T cells, or PBMCs came the material, which was cDNA or gDNA.

Here immunoSEQ multiplex PCR was the method, and the copy in TCRdb shows in-frame clones only, minus some. The table includes 130,000 or so clones, approximately 89% detected once. V lost 4 bases and J 0 bases, leaving 7 bases between the germline ends. Germline assignment: CDR1 LGHDT and CDR2 YNNKEL (reference sequence). The CDR3 has 15 amino acids. The rearrangement uses TRBV3-1 (or the pseudogene TRBV3-2) and TRBJ2-6, with D hard to call. Sequencing was done on a sample of peripheral blood. The clonotype comes from a human donor in a cohort sampled during active COVID-19. Here the CDR3 reads CASSPRGSGANVLTF. DNA for the CDR3: TGTGCCAGCAGCCCGCGAGGCTCTGGGGCCAACGTCCTGACTTTC.